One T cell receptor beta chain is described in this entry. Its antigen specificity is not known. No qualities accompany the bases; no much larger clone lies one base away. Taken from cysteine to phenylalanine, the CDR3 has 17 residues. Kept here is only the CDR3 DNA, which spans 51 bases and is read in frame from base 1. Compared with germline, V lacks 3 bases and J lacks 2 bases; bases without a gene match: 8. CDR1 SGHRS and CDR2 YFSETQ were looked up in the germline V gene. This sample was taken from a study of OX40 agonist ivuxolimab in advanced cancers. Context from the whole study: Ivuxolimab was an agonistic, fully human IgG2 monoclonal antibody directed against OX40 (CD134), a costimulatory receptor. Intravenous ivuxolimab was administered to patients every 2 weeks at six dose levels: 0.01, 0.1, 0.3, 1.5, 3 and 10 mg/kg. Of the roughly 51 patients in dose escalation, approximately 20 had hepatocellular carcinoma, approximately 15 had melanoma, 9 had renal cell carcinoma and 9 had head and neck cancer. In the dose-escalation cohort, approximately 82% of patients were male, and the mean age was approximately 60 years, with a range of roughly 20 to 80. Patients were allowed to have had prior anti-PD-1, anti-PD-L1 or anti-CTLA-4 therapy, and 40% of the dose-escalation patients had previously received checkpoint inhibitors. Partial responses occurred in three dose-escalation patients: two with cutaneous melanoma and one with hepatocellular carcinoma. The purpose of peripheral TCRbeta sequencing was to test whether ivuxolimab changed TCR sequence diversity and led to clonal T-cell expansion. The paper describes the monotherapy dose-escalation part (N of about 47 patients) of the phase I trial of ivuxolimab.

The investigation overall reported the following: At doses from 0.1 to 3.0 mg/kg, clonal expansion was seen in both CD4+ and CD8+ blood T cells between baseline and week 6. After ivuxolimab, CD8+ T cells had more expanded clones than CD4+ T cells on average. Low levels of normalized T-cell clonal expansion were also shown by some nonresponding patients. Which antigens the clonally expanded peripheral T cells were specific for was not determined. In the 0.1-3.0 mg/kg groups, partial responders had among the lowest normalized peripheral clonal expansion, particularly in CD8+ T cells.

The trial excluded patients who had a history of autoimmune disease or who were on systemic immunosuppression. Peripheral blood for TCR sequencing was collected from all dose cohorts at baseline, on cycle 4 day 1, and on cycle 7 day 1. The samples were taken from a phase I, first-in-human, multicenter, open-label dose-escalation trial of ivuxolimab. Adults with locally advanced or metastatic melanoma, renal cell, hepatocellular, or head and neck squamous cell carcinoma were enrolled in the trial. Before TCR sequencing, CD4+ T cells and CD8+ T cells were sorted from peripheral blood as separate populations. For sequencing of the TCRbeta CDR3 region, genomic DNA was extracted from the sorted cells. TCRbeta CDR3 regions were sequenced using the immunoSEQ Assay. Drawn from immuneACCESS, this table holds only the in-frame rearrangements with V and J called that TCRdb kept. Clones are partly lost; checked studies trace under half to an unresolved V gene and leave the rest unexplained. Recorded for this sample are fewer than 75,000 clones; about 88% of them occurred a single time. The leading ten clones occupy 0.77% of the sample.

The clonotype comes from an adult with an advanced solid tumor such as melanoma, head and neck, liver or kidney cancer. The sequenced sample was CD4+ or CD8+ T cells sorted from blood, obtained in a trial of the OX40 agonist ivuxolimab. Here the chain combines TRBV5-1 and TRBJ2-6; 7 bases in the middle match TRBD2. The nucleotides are TGCGCCAGCAGCTCGTCAGGGAGGGTAGCTGGGGCCAACGTCCTGACTTTC. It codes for CASSSSGRVAGANVLTF.